These T cell receptor beta chains were read from a single sample in a study of blood T cell repertoires in COVID-19. Repertoires were generated with immunoSEQ multiplex PCR, while TCRdb's copy carries only in-frame clones and drops some. Of approximately 150,000 clones in the sample, 70% to 80% were seen once. Sequencing input: peripheral blood. These receptors all come from a man in his fifties or sixties with acute or convalescent COVID-19. The CDR3 runs from the conserved cysteine through the conserved F or W. Fields, in order: J gene, D gene, clone size, V gene, CDR3 protein, CDR3 DNA. The D gene is left open where the match is weak. The size of a clone is reported for some rows only, either as once, few or many, or as a class for expanded clones.

TRBJ2-7 | . | . | TRBV7-9 | CASISGGSGEQYF | TGTGCCAGCATCTCCGGCGGCTCCGGCGAGCAGTACTTC
TRBJ2-1 | TRBD1 | . | TRBV24-1 | CATSEQTGGYNEQFF | TGTGCCACCAGTGAGCAGACAGGGGGCTACAATGAGCAGTTCTTC
TRBJ1-6 | . | once | TRBV6-5 | CASIEGVYNSPLHF | TGTGCCAGCATCGAGGGCGTTTATAATTCACCCCTCCACTTT
TRBJ2-1 | TRBD2 | few | TRBV2 | CASTGTSGWNEQFF | TGTGCCAGCACCGGGACTAGCGGGTGGAATGAGCAGTTCTTC
TRBJ2-1 | TRBD1 | . | TRBV7-8 | CASSSDRGPYNEQFF | TGTGCCAGCAGCTCTGACAGGGGACCGTACAATGAGCAGTTCTTC
TRBJ2-1 | TRBD2 | . | TRBV29-1 | CSTPGTSGGNEQFF | TGCAGCACCCCCGGGACTAGCGGGGGCAATGAGCAGTTCTTC
TRBJ1-6 | . | . | TRBV3-1/TRBV3-2 | CASSRVTSSPLHF | TGTGCCAGCAGTCGGGTAACTAGTTCACCCCTCCACTTT
TRBJ1-5 | TRBD1 | . | TRBV6-5 | CATYRGGNQPQHF | TGTGCCACCTACAGGGGGGGCAATCAGCCCCAGCATTTT
TRBJ1-2 | . | . | TRBV2 | CASSGGGEGGYTF | TGTGCCAGCAGTGGAGGAGGGGAGGGTGGCTACACCTTC
TRBJ2-2 | . | . | TRBV5-1 | CASRSRNTGELFF | TGCGCCAGCAGATCTCGGAACACCGGGGAGCTGTTTTTT
TRBJ2-6 | . | . | TRBV29-1 | CSVVDRANVLTF | TGCAGCGTCGTGGACAGGGCCAACGTCCTGACTTTC
TRBJ1-1 | . | few | TRBV10-2 | CASKSPPEAFF | TGCGCCAGCAAATCTCCCCCTGAAGCTTTCTTT
TRBJ2-1 | TRBD1 | . | TRBV6-5 | CASRTGIEQFF | TGTGCCAGCAGGACAGGGATTGAGCAGTTCTTC
TRBJ1-2 | . | . | TRBV5-1 | CASSLSLTRGYTF | TGCGCCAGCAGCTTGTCCTTAACGAGGGGCTACACCTTC
TRBJ1-2 | . | few | TRBV5-1 | CASSLGAGEYGYTF | TGCGCCAGCAGCTTGGGGGCAGGGGAATATGGCTACACCTTC
TRBJ2-1 | . | . | TRBV2 | CASSEEGGWREQFF | TGTGCCAGCAGTGAAGAGGGGGGGTGGCGGGAGCAGTTCTTC
TRBJ2-2 | . | . | TRBV3-1/TRBV3-2 | CASSLNAGTGELFF | TGTGCCAGCAGCCTTAACGCGGGCACCGGGGAGCTGTTTTTT
TRBJ2-5 | . | . | TRBV7-9 | CASSALWGEETQYF | TGTGCCAGCAGCGCCCTTTGGGGCGAAGAGACCCAGTACTTC
TRBJ1-2 | TRBD1 | . | TRBV27 | CASSLVQGTANYGYTF | TGTGCCAGCAGTTTAGTACAGGGGACTGCTAACTATGGCTACACCTTC
TRBJ1-2 | . | few | TRBV6-1 | CASSEVAPGLRGYTF | TGTGCCAGCAGTGAAGTCGCACCAGGATTGAGAGGCTACACCTTC
TRBJ2-2 | . | . | TRBV11-2 | CASSLMSGSGELFF | TGTGCCAGCAGCTTAATGTCGGGGTCCGGGGAGCTGTTTTTT
TRBJ1-5 | . | . | TRBV6-5 | CASSYYPSGSNQPQHF | TGTGCCAGCAGTTATTATCCGTCAGGGAGCAATCAGCCCCAGCATTTT
TRBJ1-2 | . | . | TRBV10-2 | CASSVANYGYTF | TGCGCCAGCAGTGTAGCTAACTATGGCTACACCTTC
TRBJ2-7 | TRBD1 | . | TRBV6-1 | CASSEGQGASYEQYF | TGTGCCAGCAGTGAGGGACAGGGGGCCTCCTACGAGCAGTACTTC
TRBJ1-5 | . | . | TRBV3-1/TRBV3-2 | CASSPRARSSNQPQHF | TGTGCCAGCAGCCCGAGGGCAAGGAGTAGCAATCAGCCCCAGCATTTT
TRBJ1-4 | TRBD1 | . | TRBV18 | CASSESGTGNEKLFF | TGTGCCAGCTCCGAGTCGGGGACAGGGAATGAAAAACTGTTTTTT
TRBJ2-7 | . | . | TRBV7-4 | CASSLCGSQPYGSYEQYF | TGTGCCAGCAGCTTATGCGGCAGTCAACCCTACGGCTCCTACGAGCAGTACTTC
TRBJ2-5 | TRBD2 | . | TRBV30 | CAWSDKRGLNPGQYF | TGTGCCTGGAGTGACAAGCGGGGGCTGAACCCCGGCCAGTACTTC
TRBJ2-1 | TRBD2 | . | TRBV5-1 | CASSLRTSGAYNEQFF | TGCGCCAGCAGCCTCCGGACTAGCGGGGCCTACAATGAGCAGTTCTTC
TRBJ1-4 | . | . | TRBV2 | CASSEDRFNEKLFF | TGTGCCAGCAGTGAAGACAGGTTTAATGAAAAACTGTTTTTT
TRBJ1-1 | TRBD1 | . | TRBV5-4 | CASSSDRRRNTEAFF | TGTGCCAGCAGCTCGGACAGGCGGCGGAACACTGAAGCTTTCTTT
TRBJ2-3 | . | . | TRBV30 | CAWSLGTLSTDTQYF | TGTGCCTGGAGCCTCGGGACACTTAGCACAGATACGCAGTATTTT
TRBJ1-4 | . | . | TRBV6-5 | CASSTPREKLFF | TGTGCCAGCAGTACCCCGAGAGAAAAACTGTTTTTT
TRBJ2-2 | TRBD1 | . | TRBV7-9 | CASSLAGGGGELFF | TGTGCCAGCAGCTTAGCAGGGGGCGGCGGGGAGCTGTTTTTT
TRBJ1-5 | . | . | TRBV5-6 | CASSGQYSNQPQHF | TGTGCCAGCAGCGGACAGTATAGCAATCAGCCCCAGCATTTT
TRBJ2-2 | . | . | TRBV14 | CASSQSRGSNTGELFF | TGTGCCAGCAGCCAATCGCGGGGCTCGAACACCGGGGAGCTGTTTTTT
TRBJ1-6 | TRBD1 | . | TRBV6-6 | CASSRTGASYNSPLHF | TGTGCCAGCAGTCGGACAGGAGCTTCCTATAATTCACCCCTCCACTTT
TRBJ1-2 | TRBD1 | . | TRBV19 | CASSRLLQGVMDYGYTF | TGTGCCAGTAGTAGACTACTTCAGGGGGTTATGGACTATGGCTACACCTTC
TRBJ1-2 | . | . | TRBV10-3 | CAISETQYGYTF | TGTGCTATCAGTGAGACCCAGTATGGCTACACCTTC
TRBJ2-1 | TRBD1 | . | TRBV19 | CASTPGQGPTNEQFF | TGTGCCAGTACCCCGGGACAGGGGCCTACCAATGAGCAGTTCTTC
TRBJ1-2 | . | . | TRBV3-1/TRBV3-2 | CASSGTKTKVDGYTF | TGTGCCAGCAGCGGGACTAAGACAAAGGTAGATGGCTACACCTTC
TRBJ1-1 | . | . | TRBV14 | CASSQDHRVGAFF | TGTGCCAGCAGCCAGGACCACAGGGTTGGAGCTTTCTTT
TRBJ2-2 | . | few | TRBV6-5 | CASSYAWATGELFF | TGTGCCAGCAGTTACGCCTGGGCTACCGGGGAGCTGTTTTTT
TRBJ1-1 | . | . | TRBV5-1 | CASSLVGGSPEAFF | TGCGCCAGCAGCTTGGTAGGAGGGAGCCCTGAAGCTTTCTTT
TRBJ1-1 | . | few | TRBV30 | CAWSRFLTEAFF | TGTGCCTGGTCCCGTTTCCTGACTGAAGCTTTCTTT
TRBJ2-2 | TRBD2 | . | TRBV9 | CASSPSTSGGHTGELFF | TGTGCCAGCAGCCCCTCGACTAGCGGGGGCCACACCGGGGAGCTGTTTTTT
TRBJ1-1 | . | few | TRBV7-9 | CASSLAAHTEAFF | TGTGCCAGCAGCTTAGCGGCCCATACTGAAGCTTTCTTT
TRBJ1-2 | TRBD1 | . | TRBV10-3 | CAISGDSETIYGYTF | TGTGCCATCAGTGGGGACAGCGAGACCATATATGGCTACACCTTC
TRBJ2-2 | TRBD2 | . | TRBV2 | CASSGVAGGTGELFF | TGTGCCAGCAGTGGGGTAGCGGGGGGGACCGGGGAGCTGTTTTTT
TRBJ1-2 | . | . | TRBV21-1 | CASSNGGWFYGYTF | TGTGCCAGCAGCAATGGGGGGTGGTTCTATGGCTACACCTTC
TRBJ2-5 | TRBD1 | once | TRBV5-1 | CASSLGNYRGGETQYF | TGCGCCAGCAGCTTGGGGAATTACAGGGGTGGAGAGACCCAGTACTTC
TRBJ1-2 | . | . | TRBV28 | CASSLSGGVIRNYGYTF | TGTGCCAGCAGTTTATCGGGGGGGGTAATAAGGAACTATGGCTACACCTTC
TRBJ1-6 | . | . | TRBV5-1 | CASREQVFNSPLHF | TGCGCCAGCAGAGAGCAGGTTTTTAATTCACCCCTCCACTTT
TRBJ1-1 | . | . | TRBV6-5 | CASSTANTEAFF | TGTGCCAGTTCGACAGCGAACACTGAAGCTTTCTTT
TRBJ2-5 | TRBD2 | . | TRBV5-8 | CASRPLAGGLETQYF | TGTGCCAGCAGGCCTTTAGCGGGGGGGCTGGAGACCCAGTACTTC
TRBJ2-7 | . | . | TRBV20-1 | CSANDGDSYEQYF | TGCAGTGCTAATGACGGAGACTCCTACGAGCAGTACTTC
TRBJ1-1 | . | . | TRBV5-6 | CASSFRGLSLNTEAFF | TGTGCCAGCAGCTTTAGGGGGTTGTCGTTGAACACTGAAGCTTTCTTT